This is a list of T cell receptor beta chains from one sample in a study of cytomegalovirus exposure and HLA in healthy donors. Sequencing was performed with immunoSEQ multiplex PCR; in TCRdb, only in-frame clones are kept and a portion is missing. The table shows more than 110,000 clones, with roughly three quarters occurring only once. Sample: PBMCs. These receptors all come from a woman between 45 and 65 years old in good health and CMV-seronegative. CDR3s include the opening cysteine and the closing phenylalanine or tryptophan. The order of the fields is clone size, J gene, V gene, D gene, CDR3 protein, CDR3 DNA. A D gene is named only where the DNA matches it firmly. Clone size, where shown, is once, few, many, or a class for clones that have expanded.

clone size: NA; J gene: TRBJ2-2; V gene: TRBV7-7; D gene: NA; CDR3 protein: CASSSRQDGTGELFF; CDR3 DNA: TGTGCTAGCAGCTCCAGACAGGACGGCACCGGGGAGCTGTTTTTT
clone size: NA; J gene: TRBJ1-5; V gene: TRBV19; D gene: TRBD1; CDR3 protein: CASSRTGGNQPQHF; CDR3 DNA: TGTGCCAGTAGTCGGACAGGTGGCAATCAGCCCCAGCATTTT
clone size: NA; J gene: TRBJ2-3; V gene: TRBV6-1; D gene: TRBD2; CDR3 protein: CASSEAVGTSGGIVTDTQYF; CDR3 DNA: TGTGCCAGCAGTGAAGCCGTTGGGACTAGCGGGGGGATCGTCACAGATACGCAGTATTTT
clone size: NA; J gene: TRBJ2-1; V gene: TRBV7-2; D gene: TRBD2; CDR3 protein: CASSLASGGASSHNEQFF; CDR3 DNA: TGTGCCAGCAGCCTGGCGAGCGGGGGGGCCAGTTCCCACAATGAGCAGTTCTTC
clone size: NA; J gene: TRBJ2-7; V gene: TRBV7-7; D gene: TRBD1; CDR3 protein: CASSQRQGSSYEQYF; CDR3 DNA: TGTGCTAGCAGCCAGAGACAGGGTAGCTCCTACGAGCAGTACTTC
clone size: NA; J gene: TRBJ1-1; V gene: TRBV7-2; D gene: NA; CDR3 protein: CASSTGVNTEAFF; CDR3 DNA: TGTGCCAGCAGCACCGGAGTTAACACTGAAGCTTTCTTT
clone size: NA; J gene: TRBJ1-5; V gene: TRBV6-6; D gene: TRBD1; CDR3 protein: CASSYPGTARPQHF; CDR3 DNA: TGTGCCAGCAGTTACCCCGGGACAGCCCGGCCCCAGCATTTT
clone size: NA; J gene: TRBJ1-3; V gene: TRBV13; D gene: NA; CDR3 protein: CASSLGGDRTIYF; CDR3 DNA: TGTGCCAGCAGCTTAGGTGGAGACCGGACCATATATTTT
clone size: NA; J gene: TRBJ2-2; V gene: TRBV6-5; D gene: NA; CDR3 protein: CASSSGDSTGELFF; CDR3 DNA: TGTGCCAGCAGTTCAGGGGATAGCACCGGGGAGCTGTTTTTT
clone size: many; J gene: TRBJ2-6; V gene: TRBV2; D gene: TRBD2; CDR3 protein: CASRATSGGFSGANVLTF; CDR3 DNA: TGTGCCAGCAGGGCGACTAGCGGGGGCTTCTCTGGGGCCAACGTCCTGACTTTC
clone size: NA; J gene: TRBJ2-1; V gene: TRBV4-1; D gene: NA; CDR3 protein: CASSQDLEQFF; CDR3 DNA: TGCGCCAGCAGCCAAGACTTGGAGCAGTTCTTC
clone size: NA; J gene: TRBJ2-1; V gene: TRBV30; D gene: TRBD2; CDR3 protein: CAWSPLAGGPYNEQFF; CDR3 DNA: TGTGCCTGGAGCCCCCTGGCGGGGGGCCCCTACAATGAGCAGTTCTTC
clone size: NA; J gene: TRBJ2-5; V gene: TRBV7-8; D gene: NA; CDR3 protein: CASSGPGNNKETQYF; CDR3 DNA: TGTGCCAGCAGCGGCCCCGGGAACAATAAAGAGACCCAGTACTTC
clone size: NA; J gene: TRBJ2-6; V gene: TRBV4-2; D gene: NA; CDR3 protein: CASSQEGWTNSGANVLTF; CDR3 DNA: TGTGCCAGCAGCCAAGAAGGGTGGACTAACTCTGGGGCCAACGTCCTGACTTTC
clone size: NA; J gene: TRBJ1-2; V gene: TRBV19; D gene: NA; CDR3 protein: CASSSRGIYGYTF; CDR3 DNA: TGTGCCAGTAGTTCCAGGGGAATCTATGGCTACACCTTC
clone size: few; J gene: TRBJ1-1; V gene: TRBV7-9; D gene: NA; CDR3 protein: CASSLDLELLNTEAFF; CDR3 DNA: TGTGCCAGCAGCTTAGATCTTGAGTTACTGAACACTGAAGCTTTCTTT
clone size: few; J gene: TRBJ1-1; V gene: TRBV30; D gene: TRBD1; CDR3 protein: CAWKGGSVKGRNTEAFF; CDR3 DNA: TGTGCCTGGAAAGGGGGCTCCGTCAAGGGTAGAAACACTGAAGCTTTCTTT
clone size: NA; J gene: TRBJ1-2; V gene: TRBV11-2; D gene: TRBD1; CDR3 protein: CASSFTGTGGWGYTF; CDR3 DNA: TGTGCCAGCAGCTTTACCGGGACAGGGGGCTGGGGCTACACCTTC
clone size: NA; J gene: TRBJ2-4; V gene: TRBV2; D gene: NA; CDR3 protein: CASRRSSSQNIQYF; CDR3 DNA: TGTGCCAGCCGGAGGTCCAGTTCCCAAAACATTCAGTACTTC
clone size: NA; J gene: TRBJ1-5; V gene: TRBV19; D gene: NA; CDR3 protein: CASTPGYSNQPQHF; CDR3 DNA: TGTGCCAGTACGCCGGGGTATAGCAATCAGCCCCAGCATTTT
clone size: NA; J gene: TRBJ1-1; V gene: TRBV7-3; D gene: TRBD1; CDR3 protein: CASSSNRGTEAFF; CDR3 DNA: TGTGCCAGCAGCTCTAACAGGGGGACTGAAGCTTTCTTT
clone size: NA; J gene: TRBJ1-3; V gene: TRBV4-2; D gene: NA; CDR3 protein: CASSQGASSGNTIYF; CDR3 DNA: TGTGCCAGCAGCCAAGGAGCATCCTCTGGAAACACCATATATTTT
clone size: NA; J gene: TRBJ2-2; V gene: TRBV4-3; D gene: NA; CDR3 protein: CASSQDLTAYTGELFF; CDR3 DNA: TGCGCCAGCAGCCAAGATCTAACAGCTTACACCGGGGAGCTGTTTTTT
clone size: NA; J gene: TRBJ2-7; V gene: TRBV10-1; D gene: NA; CDR3 protein: CASSDRVYEQYF; CDR3 DNA: TGCGCCAGCAGTGATCGAGTCTACGAGCAGTACTTC
clone size: NA; J gene: TRBJ1-2; V gene: TRBV6-6; D gene: TRBD1; CDR3 protein: CASSYPGTGNYGYTF; CDR3 DNA: TGTGCCAGCAGTTATCCGGGGACAGGCAACTATGGCTACACCTTC
clone size: few; J gene: TRBJ1-5; V gene: TRBV2; D gene: TRBD1; CDR3 protein: CASRRTGTGGNQPQHF; CDR3 DNA: TGTGCCAGCAGACGCACCGGGACAGGAGGCAATCAGCCCCAGCATTTT
clone size: NA; J gene: TRBJ1-2; V gene: TRBV7-2; D gene: NA; CDR3 protein: CASSPNSYGYTF; CDR3 DNA: TGTGCCAGCAGCCCGAATAGCTATGGCTACACCTTT
clone size: NA; J gene: TRBJ1-4; V gene: TRBV6-6; D gene: NA; CDR3 protein: CASSLGYPTNEKLFF; CDR3 DNA: TGTGCCAGCAGCTTGGGCTACCCAACTAATGAAAAACTGTTTTTT
clone size: NA; J gene: TRBJ2-6; V gene: TRBV7-2; D gene: NA; CDR3 protein: CASSSQGNNVLTF; CDR3 DNA: TGTGCCAGCAGCTCACAGGGTAACAACGTCCTGACTTTC